This T cell receptor (beta chain) was retrieved from a study of CD8 T cells in Susac syndrome. Of note for this clonotype: Its antigen is unidentified.

Study-level findings and limits: The study conceded that its TCR sequencing and HLA analysis involved relatively few individuals.

V lost 0 bases, J lost 10 bases, and 14 bases lay in between. CDR1 is DFQATT, CDR2 SNEGSKA, per germline (reference sequence). CDR3 size: 13 residues. A quantity of about 0.5 to 1 ug RNA underwent reverse transcription using random hexamers. Amplification of the TCR beta CDR3 was carried out by immunoSEQ multiplex PCR, which spanned a total of 54 Vbeta and 13 Jbeta segments. MiXCR, applied by TCRdb to the immunoSEQ multiplex PCR reads, yields one record per CDR3 protein. Of some 200,000 distinct CDR3 sequences in the sample, approximately 95% are singletons; the top ten hold 0.15% to 0.2%. The T cells that were sequenced for TCR beta were CD8+ and CD4+ cells from blood.

The V and J genes are TRBV20-1 and TRBJ2-3; D is unresolved. Input material: CD8+ T cells from PBMCs. The receptor comes from a human donor with Susac syndrome. Here the CDR3 DNA reads TGCAGTGCTAGAGATCAGGCATCAAGCGCGCAGTATTTT. Translated, it gives CSARDQASSAQYF.